Sequencing of this T cell receptor (beta chain) was carried out in a study of T cell responses to AZD1222 COVID-19 vaccine. V was clipped by 2 bases and J by 4 bases; unmatched bases: 10. Germline assignment: CDR1 ENHRY and CDR2 SYGVKD. This CDR3 region has 17 residues. The assay was immunoSEQ multiplex PCR, and TCRdb's table has in-frame clones only and misses some. The repertoire has tens of thousands of clones, roughly 88% of them found once; the top ten carry about a tenth. This chain joins TRBV10-3 and TRBJ2-7; 11 bases match TRBD1. Sequencing was performed on peripheral blood, taken on day 0 of MenACWY control vaccination. This receptor was obtained from an adult in good health. CDR3 protein: CAISEPSLDRGLYEQYF. In DNA form, the CDR3 reads TGTGCCATCAGTGAGCCCAGCTTGGACAGGGGGCTGTACGAGCAGTACTTC.